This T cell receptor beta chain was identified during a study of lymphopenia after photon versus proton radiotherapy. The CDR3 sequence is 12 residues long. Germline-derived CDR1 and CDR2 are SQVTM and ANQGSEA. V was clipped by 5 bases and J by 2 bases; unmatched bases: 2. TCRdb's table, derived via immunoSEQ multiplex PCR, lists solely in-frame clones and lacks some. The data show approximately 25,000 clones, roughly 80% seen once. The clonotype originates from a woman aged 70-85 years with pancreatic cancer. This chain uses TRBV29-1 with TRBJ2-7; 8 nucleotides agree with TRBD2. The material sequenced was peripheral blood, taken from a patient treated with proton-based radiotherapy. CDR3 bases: TGCAGCGTTCAAGCGGGAGCCTACGAGCAGTACTTC. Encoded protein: CSVQAGAYEQYF.